The clone carrying this T cell receptor (beta chain) has a handful of counts. Its target is unknown. The CDR3 extends over 12 amino acids. The germline CDR1 and CDR2 sequences are SGHTA and FQGNSA. V lost 4 bases, J lost 5 bases, and 8 bases lay in between. Regarding time point: blood 2 weeks post-SBRT. As to treatment: 15 Gy SBRT to primary tumor, nephrectomy 4 weeks later. Blood was sampled at baseline, 2 weeks and 4 weeks after SBRT. The patient's renal cell carcinoma had clear cell pathology. This record comes from a study of radiation and T cells in renal cell carcinoma. General study findings and limits: Top tumor clonotypes rose in blood 2 weeks post-radiation, then contracted. Without pretreatment biopsies, baseline tumor clonotype presence was undetermined.

Libraries were prepared by immunoSEQ multiplex PCR; TCRdb keeps only in-frame clonotypes and omits some of them. The sample carries roughly 130,000 clones, roughly 91% recorded once. Source: blood, taken from a patient whose treatment included radiotherapy and nephrectomy. The V call is TRBV7-2, the J call TRBJ1-1; TRBD1 is a possible D gene (5 bases). The source is a woman between 65 and 79 years old with renal cell carcinoma. The CDR3 is CASSWPGTEAFF. The DNA for the CDR3 is TGTGCCAGCAGCTGGCCAGGGACTGAAGCTTTCTTT.